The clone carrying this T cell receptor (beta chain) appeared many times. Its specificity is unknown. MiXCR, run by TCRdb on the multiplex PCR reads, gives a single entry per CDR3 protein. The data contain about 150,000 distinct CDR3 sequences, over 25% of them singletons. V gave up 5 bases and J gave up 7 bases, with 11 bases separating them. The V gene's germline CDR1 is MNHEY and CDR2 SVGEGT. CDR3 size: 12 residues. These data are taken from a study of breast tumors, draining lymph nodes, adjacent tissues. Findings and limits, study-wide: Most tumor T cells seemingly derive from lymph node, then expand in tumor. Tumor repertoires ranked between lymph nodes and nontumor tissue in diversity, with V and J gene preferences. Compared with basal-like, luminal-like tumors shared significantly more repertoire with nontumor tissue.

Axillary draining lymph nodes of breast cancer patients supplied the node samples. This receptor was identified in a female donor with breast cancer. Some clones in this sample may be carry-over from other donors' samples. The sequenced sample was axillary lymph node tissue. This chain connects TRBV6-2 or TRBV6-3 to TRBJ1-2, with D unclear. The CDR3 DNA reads TGTGCCAGCAGTCAACGGATGTTTGGCTACACCTTC. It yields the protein CASSQRMFGYTF.